Listed here is a single T cell receptor (beta chain). Its antigen is currently unknown. The assay was immunoSEQ multiplex PCR, and TCRdb's table has in-frame clones only and misses some. The sample records more than 60,000 clones, 74% being singletons. The data derive from a study of vaccination effects on CD4 cells after COVID-19. Study as a whole: IL-2 at about 10 IU/ml and peptides at around 9.6 ug/ml were added to cultured PBMC, around 2 million per well.

CD4+ T cell isolation took place after approximately 11 days of culture. The participants, recipients of two vaccine doses, got either BNT162b2 or mRNA-1273. Per the germline V gene, CDR1 is MNHEY and CDR2 is SVGAGI. V lost 7 bases and J 5 bases, leaving 14 bases between the germline ends. CDR3 length equals 13 residues. The specimen comprised CD4+ T cells from PBMCs cultured without peptide, sampled after COVID-19 vaccination. The TCR originated in a human donor who received a COVID-19 vaccine. The rearrangement links TRBV6-5 to TRBJ1-2; D remains ambiguous. In DNA, the CDR3 is TGTGCCAGCACACCAGGATCATCTTATGGCTACACCTTC. Translation: CASTPGSSYGYTF.